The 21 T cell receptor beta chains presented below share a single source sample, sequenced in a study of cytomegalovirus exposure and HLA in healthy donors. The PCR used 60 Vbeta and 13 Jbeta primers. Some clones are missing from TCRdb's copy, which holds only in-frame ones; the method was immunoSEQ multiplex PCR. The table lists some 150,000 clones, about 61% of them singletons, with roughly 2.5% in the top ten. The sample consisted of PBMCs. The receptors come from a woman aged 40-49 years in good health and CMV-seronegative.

CDR3: CASSLRGGTTNEKLFF. In DNA form, the CDR3 reads TGTGCCAGCAGCCTCCGGGGGGGAACAACTAATGAAAAACTGTTTTTT. V is TRBV4-2 and J is TRBJ1-4; a possible D gene is TRBD1 (5 bases). Trimming shortened V by 4 bases and J by 0 bases, and 12 bases separated the two germline ends. The CDR3 spans 16 residues. Germline V gene sequence: CDR1 LGHNA, CDR2 YNFKEQ.

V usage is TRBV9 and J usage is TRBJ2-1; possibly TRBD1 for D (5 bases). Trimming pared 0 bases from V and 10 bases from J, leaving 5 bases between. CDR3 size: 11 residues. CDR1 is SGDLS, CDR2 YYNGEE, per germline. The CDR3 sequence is CASSVEGEQFF. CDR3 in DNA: TGTGCCAGCAGCGTAGAGGGGGAGCAGTTCTTC.

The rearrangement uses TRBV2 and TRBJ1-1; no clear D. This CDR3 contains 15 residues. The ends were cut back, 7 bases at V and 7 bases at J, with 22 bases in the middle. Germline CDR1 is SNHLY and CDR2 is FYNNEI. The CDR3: CASTTQSTRELEAFF. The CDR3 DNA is TGTGCCAGCACTACCCAAAGTACAAGGGAGCTTGAAGCTTTCTTT.

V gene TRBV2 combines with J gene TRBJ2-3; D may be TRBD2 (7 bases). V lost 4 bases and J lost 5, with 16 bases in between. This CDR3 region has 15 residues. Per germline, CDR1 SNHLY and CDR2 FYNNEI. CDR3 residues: CASSGEGGPGDTQYF. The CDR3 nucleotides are TGTGCCAGCAGTGGGGAGGGGGGGCCGGGAGATACGCAGTATTTT.

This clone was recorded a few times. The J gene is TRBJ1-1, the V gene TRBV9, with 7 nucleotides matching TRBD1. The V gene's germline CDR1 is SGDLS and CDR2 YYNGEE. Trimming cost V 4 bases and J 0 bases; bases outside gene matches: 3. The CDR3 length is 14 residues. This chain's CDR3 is CASSRQGMNTEAFF. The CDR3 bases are TGTGCCAGCAGCCGACAGGGTATGAACACTGAAGCTTTCTTT.

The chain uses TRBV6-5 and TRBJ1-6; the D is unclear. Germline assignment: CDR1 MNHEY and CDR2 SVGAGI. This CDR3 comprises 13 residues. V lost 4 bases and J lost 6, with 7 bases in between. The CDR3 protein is CASSWAVNSPLHF. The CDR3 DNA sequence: TGTGCCAGCAGTTGGGCTGTTAATTCACCCCTCCACTTT.

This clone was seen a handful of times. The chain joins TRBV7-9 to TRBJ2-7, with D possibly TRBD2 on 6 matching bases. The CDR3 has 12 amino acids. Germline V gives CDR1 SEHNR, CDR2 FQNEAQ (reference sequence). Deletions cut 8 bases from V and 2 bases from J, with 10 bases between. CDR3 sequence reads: CASGLKPYEQYF. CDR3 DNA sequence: TGTGCCAGCGGACTAAAGCCCTACGAGCAGTACTTC.

CDR3 sequence (DNA): TGTGCCAGCAGCGCCGGACAGCCTAACACTGAAGCTTTCTTT. Its translation: CASSAGQPNTEAFF. The V call is TRBV9, the J call TRBJ1-1, with D tentatively TRBD1 (6 bases). V lost 3 bases, J lost 2 bases, and 11 bases lay in between. Germline V gives CDR1 SGDLS, CDR2 YYNGEE. The CDR3 has 14 amino acids. The whole variable domain, filled in from reference TRBV9 and TRBJ1-1, reads DSGVTQTPKHLITATGQRVTLRCSPRSGDLSVYWYQQSLDQGLQFLIQYYNGEERAKGNILERFSAQQFPDLHSELNLSSLELGDSALYFCASSAGQPNTEAFFGQGTRLTVV.

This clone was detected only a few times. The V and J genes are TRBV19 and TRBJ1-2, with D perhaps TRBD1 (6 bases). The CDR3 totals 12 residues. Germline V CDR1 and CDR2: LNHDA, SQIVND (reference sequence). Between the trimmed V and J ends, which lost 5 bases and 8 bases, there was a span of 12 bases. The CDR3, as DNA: TGTGCCAGTAGTTATCAGGGGCGCGGCTACACCTTC. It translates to CASSYQGRGYTF.

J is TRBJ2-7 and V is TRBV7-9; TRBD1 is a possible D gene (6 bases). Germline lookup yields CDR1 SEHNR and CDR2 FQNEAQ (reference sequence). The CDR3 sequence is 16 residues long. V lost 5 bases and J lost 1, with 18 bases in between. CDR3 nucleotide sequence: TGTGCCAGCAGCCCGCTAGAATCGGACAGATCCTACGAGCAGTACTTC. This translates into CASSPLESDRSYEQYF.

CDR3 bases: TGTGCCAGCTCACCACGCGTCCCGAGTACGCAGTATTTT. Translating it yields CASSPRVPSTQYF. V gene TRBV18 combines with J gene TRBJ2-3, with D hard to call. The CDR3 spans 13 residues. V was pared by 1 base and J by 8 bases, with 10 bases between. Germline-derived CDR1 and CDR2 are KGHSH and LQKENI.

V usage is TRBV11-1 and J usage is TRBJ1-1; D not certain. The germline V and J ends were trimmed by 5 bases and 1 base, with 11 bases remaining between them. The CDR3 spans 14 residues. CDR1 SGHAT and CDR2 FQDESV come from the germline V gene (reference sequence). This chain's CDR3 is CASSPLGGNTEAFF. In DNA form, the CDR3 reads TGTGCCAGCAGCCCACTCGGAGGGAACACTGAAGCTTTCTTT.

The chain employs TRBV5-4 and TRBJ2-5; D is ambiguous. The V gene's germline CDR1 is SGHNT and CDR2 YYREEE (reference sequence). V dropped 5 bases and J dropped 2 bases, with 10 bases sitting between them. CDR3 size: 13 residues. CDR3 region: CASRGPRQETQYF. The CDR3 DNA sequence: TGTGCCAGCAGAGGCCCGAGGCAAGAGACCCAGTACTTC.

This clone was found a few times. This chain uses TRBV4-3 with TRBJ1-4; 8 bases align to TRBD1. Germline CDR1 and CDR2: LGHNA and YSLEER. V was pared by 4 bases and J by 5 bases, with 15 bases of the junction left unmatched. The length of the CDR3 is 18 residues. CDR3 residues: CASSPFNVGTGVNEKLFF. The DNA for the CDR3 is TGCGCCAGCAGCCCGTTCAACGTGGGGACAGGAGTCAATGAAAAACTGTTTTTT.

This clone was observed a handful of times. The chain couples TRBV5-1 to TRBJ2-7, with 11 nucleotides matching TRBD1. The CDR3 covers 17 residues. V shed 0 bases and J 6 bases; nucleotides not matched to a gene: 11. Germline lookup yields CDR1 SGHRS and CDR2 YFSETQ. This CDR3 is CASSLDPRDRGYLEQYF. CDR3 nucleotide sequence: TGCGCCAGCAGCTTGGATCCCCGGGACAGGGGGTATCTCGAGCAGTACTTC.

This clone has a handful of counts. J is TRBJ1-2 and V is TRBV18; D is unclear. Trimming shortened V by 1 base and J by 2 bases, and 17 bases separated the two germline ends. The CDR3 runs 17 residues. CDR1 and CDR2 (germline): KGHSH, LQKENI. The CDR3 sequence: CASSPLGGRDPNYGYTF. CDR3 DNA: TGTGCCAGCTCACCACTAGGAGGGAGGGATCCGAACTATGGCTACACCTTC. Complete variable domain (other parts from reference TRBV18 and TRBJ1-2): NAGVMQNPRHLVRRRGQEARLRCSPMKGHSHVYWYRQLPEEGLKFMVYLQKENIIDESGMPKERFSAEFPKEGPSILRIQQVVRGDSAAYFCASSPLGGRDPNYGYTFGSGTRLTVV.

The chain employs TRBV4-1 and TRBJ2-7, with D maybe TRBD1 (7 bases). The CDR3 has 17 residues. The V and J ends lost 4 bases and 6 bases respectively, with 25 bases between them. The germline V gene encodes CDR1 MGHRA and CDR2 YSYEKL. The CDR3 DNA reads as TGCGCCAGCAGCCCTCCAAGGGGTGGCAGGGGGGACGGCGAGCAGTACTTC. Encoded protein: CASSPPRGGRGDGEQYF.

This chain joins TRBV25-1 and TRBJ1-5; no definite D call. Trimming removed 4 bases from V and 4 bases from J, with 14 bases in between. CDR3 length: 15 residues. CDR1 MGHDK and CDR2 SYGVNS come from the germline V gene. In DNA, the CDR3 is TGTGCCAGCAGTGGACTTGGAGGTGGGAATCAGCCCCAGCATTTT. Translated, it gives CASSGLGGGNQPQHF.

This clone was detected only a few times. CDR3 nucleotides: TGTGCCAGCAGCGAAGCGCAGGGACTAGCGGGGAGAGATACGCAGTATTTT. As protein: CASSEAQGLAGRDTQYF. The chain uses TRBV5-6 and TRBJ2-3; TRBD2 aligns across 13 bases. The CDR3 runs to 17 residues. V lost 4 bases and J lost 5; bases outside the gene matches: 10. The germline gives CDR1 SGHDT, CDR2 YYEEEE.

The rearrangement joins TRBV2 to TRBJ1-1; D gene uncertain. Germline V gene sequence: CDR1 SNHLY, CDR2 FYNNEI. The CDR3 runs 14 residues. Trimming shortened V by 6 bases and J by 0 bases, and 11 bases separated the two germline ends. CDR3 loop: CASRYIVMNTEAFF. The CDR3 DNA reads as TGTGCCAGCAGGTATATAGTCATGAACACTGAAGCTTTCTTT.

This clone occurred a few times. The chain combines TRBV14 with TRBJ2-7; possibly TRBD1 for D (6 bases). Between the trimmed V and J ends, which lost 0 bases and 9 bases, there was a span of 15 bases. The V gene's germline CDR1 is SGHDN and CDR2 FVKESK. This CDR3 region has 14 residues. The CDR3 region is CASSQDTQGVRQYF. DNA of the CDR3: TGTGCCAGCAGCCAAGACACACAGGGCGTTCGGCAGTACTTC.